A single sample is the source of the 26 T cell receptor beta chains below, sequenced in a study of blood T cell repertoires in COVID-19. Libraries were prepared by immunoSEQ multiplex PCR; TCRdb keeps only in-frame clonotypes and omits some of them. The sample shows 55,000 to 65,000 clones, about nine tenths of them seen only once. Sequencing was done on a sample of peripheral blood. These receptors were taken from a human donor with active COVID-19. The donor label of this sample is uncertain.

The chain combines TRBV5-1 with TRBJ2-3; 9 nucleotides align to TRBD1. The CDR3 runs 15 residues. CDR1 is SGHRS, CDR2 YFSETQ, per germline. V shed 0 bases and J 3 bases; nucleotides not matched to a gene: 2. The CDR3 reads CASSLGTGVTDTQYF. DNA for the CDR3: TGCGCCAGCAGCTTGGGGACAGGGGTGACAGATACGCAGTATTTT.

The CDR3 spells CASSPGGNPYEQYF. The CDR3 coding sequence is TGTGCCAGCAGTCCCGGAGGAAACCCCTACGAGCAGTACTTC. This sequence joins TRBV6-5 and TRBJ2-7, with D possibly matching TRBD2 (5 bases). CDR1 is MNHEY, CDR2 SVGAGI, per germline. CDR3 length equals 14 residues. V was trimmed by 5 bases and J by 2 bases, leaving 13 bases between them.

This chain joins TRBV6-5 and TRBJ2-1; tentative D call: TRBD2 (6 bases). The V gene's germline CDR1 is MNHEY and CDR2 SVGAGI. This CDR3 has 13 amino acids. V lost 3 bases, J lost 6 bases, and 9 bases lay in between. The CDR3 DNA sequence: TGTGCCAGCAGTTATGGGGGGAGCAATGAGCAGTTCTTC. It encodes CASSYGGSNEQFF.

CDR3 amino acids: CASSLGQGFPNQPQHF. Here the CDR3 DNA reads TGTGCCAGCAGCCTTGGACAGGGGTTCCCCAATCAGCCCCAGCATTTT. The V call is TRBV27, the J call TRBJ1-5; 9 bases agree with TRBD1. Unmatched junction bases numbered 9, after V lost 6 bases and J lost 3 bases. Germline CDR1 and CDR2: MNHEY and SMNVEV (reference sequence). This CDR3 is 16 amino acids long.

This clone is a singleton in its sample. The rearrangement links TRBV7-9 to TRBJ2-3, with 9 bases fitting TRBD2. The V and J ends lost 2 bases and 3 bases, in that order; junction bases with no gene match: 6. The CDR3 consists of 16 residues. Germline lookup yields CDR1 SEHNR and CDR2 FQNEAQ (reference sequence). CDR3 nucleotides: TGTGCCAGCAGCTTAAGAAAAGCGGGAGGTACAGATACGCAGTATTTT. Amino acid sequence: CASSLRKAGGTDTQYF.

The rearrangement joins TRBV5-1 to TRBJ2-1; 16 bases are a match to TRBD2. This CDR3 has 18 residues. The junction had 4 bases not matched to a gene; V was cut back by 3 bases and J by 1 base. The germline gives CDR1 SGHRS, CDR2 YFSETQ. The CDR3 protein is CASSSGLAGGLSYNEQFF. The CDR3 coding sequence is TGCGCCAGCAGCTCGGGACTAGCGGGAGGGCTATCCTACAATGAGCAGTTCTTC.

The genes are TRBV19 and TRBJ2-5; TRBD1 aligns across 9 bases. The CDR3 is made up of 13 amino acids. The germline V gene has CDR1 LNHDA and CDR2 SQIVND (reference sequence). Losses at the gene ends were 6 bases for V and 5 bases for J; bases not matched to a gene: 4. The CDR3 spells CASRRTGVETQYF. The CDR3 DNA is TGTGCCAGTAGAAGGACAGGGGTGGAGACCCAGTACTTC.

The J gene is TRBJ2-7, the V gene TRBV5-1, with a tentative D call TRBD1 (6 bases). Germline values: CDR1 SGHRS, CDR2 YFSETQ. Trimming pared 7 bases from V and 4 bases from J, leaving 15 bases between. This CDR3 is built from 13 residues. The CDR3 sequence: CASAGGGLYEQYF. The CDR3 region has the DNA TGCGCCAGCGCTGGGGGCGGCCTTTACGAGCAGTACTTC.

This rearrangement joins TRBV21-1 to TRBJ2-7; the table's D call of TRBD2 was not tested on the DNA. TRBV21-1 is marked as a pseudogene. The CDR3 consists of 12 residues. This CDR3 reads CASRTSCYEQYF. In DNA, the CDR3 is TGTGCCAGCCGTACTTCGTGCTACGAGCAGTACTTC.

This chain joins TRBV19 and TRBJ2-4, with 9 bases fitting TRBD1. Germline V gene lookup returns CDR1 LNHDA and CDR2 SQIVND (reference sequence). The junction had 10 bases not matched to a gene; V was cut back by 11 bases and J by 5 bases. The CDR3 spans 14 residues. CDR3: CAGWDRDNENIQYF. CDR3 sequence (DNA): TGTGCCGGATGGGACAGGGATAATGAAAACATTCAGTACTTC.

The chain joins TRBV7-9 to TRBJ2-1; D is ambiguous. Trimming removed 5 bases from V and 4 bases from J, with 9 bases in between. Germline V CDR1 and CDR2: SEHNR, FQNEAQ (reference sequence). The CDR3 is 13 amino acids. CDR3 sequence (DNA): TGTGCCAGCAGCCCCCCCCCGTACAATGAGCAGTTCTTC. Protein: CASSPPPYNEQFF. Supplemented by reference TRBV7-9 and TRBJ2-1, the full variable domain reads DTGVSQNPRHKITKRGQNVTFRCDPISEHNRLYWYRQTLGQGPEFLTYFQNEAQLEKSRLLSDRFSAERPKGSFSTLEIQRTEQGDSAMYLCASSPPPYNEQFFGPGTRLTVL.

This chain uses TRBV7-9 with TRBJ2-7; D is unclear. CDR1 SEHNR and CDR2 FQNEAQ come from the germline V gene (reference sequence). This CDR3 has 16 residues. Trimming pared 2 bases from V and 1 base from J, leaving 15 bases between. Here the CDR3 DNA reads TGTGCCAGCAGCTTAAGTGCTAACCCTCTATCCTACGAGCAGTACTTC. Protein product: CASSLSANPLSYEQYF.

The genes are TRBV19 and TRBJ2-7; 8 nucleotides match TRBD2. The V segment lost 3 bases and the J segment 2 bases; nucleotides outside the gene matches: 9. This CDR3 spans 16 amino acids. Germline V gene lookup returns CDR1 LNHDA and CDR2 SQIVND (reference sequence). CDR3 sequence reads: CASSMTVSGTTYEQYF. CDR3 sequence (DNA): TGTGCCAGTAGTATGACCGTTAGCGGGACCACCTACGAGCAGTACTTC.

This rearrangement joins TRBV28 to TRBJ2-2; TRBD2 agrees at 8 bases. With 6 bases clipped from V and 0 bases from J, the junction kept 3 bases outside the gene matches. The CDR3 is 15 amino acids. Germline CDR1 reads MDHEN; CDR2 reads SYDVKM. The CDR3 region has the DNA TGTGCCAGCAGGGCGGGACTAGCGAACACCGGGGAGCTGTTTTTT. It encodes CASRAGLANTGELFF.

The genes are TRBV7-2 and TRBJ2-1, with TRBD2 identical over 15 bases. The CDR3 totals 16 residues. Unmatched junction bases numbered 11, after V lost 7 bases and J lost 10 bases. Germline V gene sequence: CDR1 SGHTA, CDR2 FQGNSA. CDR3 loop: CASTLGLAGGADEQFF. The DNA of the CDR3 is TGTGCCAGCACCCTGGGACTAGCGGGAGGAGCGGACGAGCAGTTCTTC. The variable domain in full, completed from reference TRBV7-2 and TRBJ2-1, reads GAGVSQSPSNKVTEKGKDVELRCDPISGHTALYWYRQSLGQGLEFLIYFQGNSAPDKSGLPSDRFSAERTGGSVSTLTIQRTQQEDSAVYLCASTLGLAGGADEQFFGPGTRLTVL.

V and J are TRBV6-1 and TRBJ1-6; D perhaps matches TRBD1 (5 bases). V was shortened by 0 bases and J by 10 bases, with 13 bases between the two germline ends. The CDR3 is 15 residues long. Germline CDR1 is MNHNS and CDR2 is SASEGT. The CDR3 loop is CASSEAGGRPSPLHF. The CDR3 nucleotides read TGTGCCAGCAGTGAAGCGGGGGGACGTCCCTCACCCCTCCACTTT.

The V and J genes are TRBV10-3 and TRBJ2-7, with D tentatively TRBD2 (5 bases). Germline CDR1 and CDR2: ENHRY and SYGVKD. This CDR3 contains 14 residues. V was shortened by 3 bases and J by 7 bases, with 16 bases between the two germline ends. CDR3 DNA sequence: TGTGCCATCAGTGAAGCGGTAGGGTTTTTTGAGCAGTACTTC. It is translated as CAISEAVGFFEQYF.

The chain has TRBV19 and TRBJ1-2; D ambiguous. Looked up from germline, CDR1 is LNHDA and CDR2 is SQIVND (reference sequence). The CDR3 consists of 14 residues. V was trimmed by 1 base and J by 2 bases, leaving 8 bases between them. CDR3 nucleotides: TGTGCCAGTAGTATAGGAGGGCTGAACTATGGCTACACCTTC. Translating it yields CASSIGGLNYGYTF. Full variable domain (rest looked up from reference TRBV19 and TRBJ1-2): DGGITQSPKYLFRKEGQNVTLSCEQNLNHDAMYWYRQDPGQGLRLIYYSQIVNDFQKGDIAEGYSVSREKKESFPLTVTSAQKNPTAFYLCASSIGGLNYGYTFGSGTRLTVV.

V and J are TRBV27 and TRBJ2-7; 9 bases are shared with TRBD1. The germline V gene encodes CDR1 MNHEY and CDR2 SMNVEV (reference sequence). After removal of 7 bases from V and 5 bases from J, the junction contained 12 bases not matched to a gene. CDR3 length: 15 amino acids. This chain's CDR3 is CASNSWTGDTNEQYF. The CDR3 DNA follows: TGTGCCAGCAATTCATGGACAGGGGATACGAACGAGCAGTACTTC.

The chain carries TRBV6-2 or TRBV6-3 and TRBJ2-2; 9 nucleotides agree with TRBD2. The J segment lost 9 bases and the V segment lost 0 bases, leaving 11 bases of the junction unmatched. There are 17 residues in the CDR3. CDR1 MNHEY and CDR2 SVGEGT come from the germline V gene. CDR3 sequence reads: CASSYSIVAGGTRELFF. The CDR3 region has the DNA TGTGCCAGCAGTTACTCGATCGTGGCGGGGGGGACCCGGGAGCTGTTTTTT.

DNA of the CDR3: TGTGCCAGCAGCTTGGAGGGGGACGGCTACAATGAGCAGTTCTTC. Its translation is CASSLEGDGYNEQFF. The rearrangement links TRBV5-5 to TRBJ2-1, with D perhaps matching TRBD1 (6 bases). Trimming pared 0 bases from V and 3 bases from J, leaving 10 bases between. In germline, CDR1 is SGHKS, CDR2 YYEKEE (reference sequence). This CDR3 has 15 amino acids.

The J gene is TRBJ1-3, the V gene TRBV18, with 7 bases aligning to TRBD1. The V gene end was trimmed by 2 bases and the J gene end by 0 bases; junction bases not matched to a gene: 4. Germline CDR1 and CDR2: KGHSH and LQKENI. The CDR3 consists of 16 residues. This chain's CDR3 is CASSPGAGGSGNTIYF. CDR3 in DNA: TGTGCCAGCTCACCAGGCGCAGGGGGCTCTGGAAACACCATATATTTT.

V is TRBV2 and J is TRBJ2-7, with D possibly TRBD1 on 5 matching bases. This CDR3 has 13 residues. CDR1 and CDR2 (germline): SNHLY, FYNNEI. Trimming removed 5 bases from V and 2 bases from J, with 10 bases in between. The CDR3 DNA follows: TGTGCCAGCAGTACAGGCGGAACCTACGAGCAGTACTTC. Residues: CASSTGGTYEQYF.

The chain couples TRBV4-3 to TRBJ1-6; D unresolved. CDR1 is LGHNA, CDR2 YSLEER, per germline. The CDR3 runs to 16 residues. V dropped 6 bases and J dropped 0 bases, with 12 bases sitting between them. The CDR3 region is CASRPERSSYNSPLHF. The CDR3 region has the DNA TGCGCCAGCAGACCGGAGAGGAGCTCCTATAATTCACCCCTCCACTTT.

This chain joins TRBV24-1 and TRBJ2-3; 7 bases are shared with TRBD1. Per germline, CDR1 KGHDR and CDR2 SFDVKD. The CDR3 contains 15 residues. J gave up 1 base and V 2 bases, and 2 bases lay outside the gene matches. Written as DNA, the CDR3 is TGTGCCACCAGTGATTCCGGGACAGGCACAGATACGCAGTATTTT. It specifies CATSDSGTGTDTQYF.

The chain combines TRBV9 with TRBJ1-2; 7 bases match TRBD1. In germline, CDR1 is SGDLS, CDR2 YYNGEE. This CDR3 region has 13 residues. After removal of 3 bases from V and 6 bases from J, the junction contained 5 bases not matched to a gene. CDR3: CASSAGTEHGYTF. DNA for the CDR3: TGTGCCAGCAGCGCCGGGACAGAGCATGGCTACACCTTC.